This T cell receptor (beta chain) is drawn from a study of molecular identifiers for immune sequencing clone quantification. This clonotype was counted many times. V was shortened by 0 bases and J by 0 bases, with 12 bases between the two germline ends. The CDR3 covers 16 residues. Germline-derived CDR1 and CDR2 are LNHNV and YYDKDF (reference sequence). Naive CD8 libraries were made from roughly 18,000 to 920,000 sorted cells, and they used 10%, 30% or 50% RNA. In the sort, naive CD8 T cells were defined as CD8+CD4-CCR7+CD45RA+. Each CDR3 protein is one row after TCRdb ran MiXCR on the PCR reads. The sample lists 12,000 or so distinct CDR3 sequences; around 19% were seen once.

The V gene is TRBV15, the J gene TRBJ2-7; D gene ambiguous. The material sequenced was naive CD8+ T cells from blood, with Jurkat cell RNA spiked in. Subset indicated: FACS-sorted CD8+CD4-CCR7+CD45RA+ naive T cells. This sequence originates from a human donor in good health. Some libraries in this study had Jurkat cell RNA spiked in. As DNA, the CDR3 is TGTGCCACCAGCAGAGATAAGAGGATCTCCTCCTACGAGCAGTACTTC. Residues: CATSRDKRISSYEQYF.